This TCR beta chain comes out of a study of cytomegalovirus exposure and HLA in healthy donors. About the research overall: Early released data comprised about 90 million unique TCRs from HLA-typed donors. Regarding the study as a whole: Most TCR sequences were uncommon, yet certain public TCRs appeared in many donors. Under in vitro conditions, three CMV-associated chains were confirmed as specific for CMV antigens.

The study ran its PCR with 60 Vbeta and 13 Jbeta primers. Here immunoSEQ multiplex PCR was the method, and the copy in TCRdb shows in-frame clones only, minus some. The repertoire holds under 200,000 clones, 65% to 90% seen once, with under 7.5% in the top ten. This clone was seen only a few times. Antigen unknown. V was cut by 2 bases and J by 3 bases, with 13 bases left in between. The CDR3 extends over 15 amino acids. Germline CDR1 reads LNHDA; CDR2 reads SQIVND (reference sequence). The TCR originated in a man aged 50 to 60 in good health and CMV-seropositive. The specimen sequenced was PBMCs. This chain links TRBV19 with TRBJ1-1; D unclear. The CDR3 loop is CASSIRSSEDTEAFF. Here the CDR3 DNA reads TGTGCCAGTAGTATACGATCATCTGAGGACACTGAAGCTTTCTTT. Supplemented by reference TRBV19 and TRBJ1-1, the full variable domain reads DGGITQSPKYLFRKEGQNVTLSCEQNLNHDAMYWYRQDPGQGLRLIYYSQIVNDFQKGDIAEGYSVSREKKESFPLTVTSAQKNPTAFYLCASSIRSSEDTEAFFGQGTRLTVV.